Each of the 15 T cell receptor beta chains below was sequenced from the same sample in a study of blood T cell repertoires in COVID-19. The table came from immunoSEQ multiplex PCR; TCRdb's copy has only in-frame clones and leaves some out. The sample contains about 130,000 clones, about 85% of which appear only once. Input material: peripheral blood. These receptors were collected from a woman of 80 years or more with acute or convalescent COVID-19.

This clone was observed a few times. The chain has TRBV7-2 and TRBJ2-5; 14 nucleotides agree with TRBD2. Germline CDR1 is SGHTA and CDR2 is FQGNSA. CDR3 length: 17 amino acids. V was clipped by 3 bases and J by 10 bases; unmatched bases: 13. CDR3 DNA: TGTGCCAGCAGCTTGGAATCGACTAGCGGGGGGGGAACAGGCCAGTACTTC. Translation gives CASSLESTSGGGTGQYF.

The chain employs TRBV29-1 and TRBJ1-1; no clear D. Trimming removed 4 bases from V and 8 bases from J, with 14 bases in between. CDR1 and CDR2 (germline): SQVTM, ANQGSEA. CDR3 length: 12 residues. The CDR3 nucleotides are TGCAGCGTTGTACCCTCGAGAGGGGAAGCTTTCTTT. It codes for CSVVPSRGEAFF. The full variable domain, rest sourced from reference TRBV29-1 and TRBJ1-1, is SAVISQKPSRDICQRGTSLTIQCQVDSQVTMMFWYRQQPGQSLTLIATANQGSEATYESGFVIDKFPISRPNLTFSTLTVSNMSPEDSSIYLCSVVPSRGEAFFGQGTRLTVV.

The V and J genes are TRBV10-3 and TRBJ1-1; weak D call: TRBD1 (6 bases). This CDR3 comprises 13 residues. The V gene's germline CDR1 is ENHRY and CDR2 SYGVKD. V dropped 10 bases and J dropped 2 bases, with 14 bases sitting between them. The CDR3 region is CATKGGGNTEAFF. CDR3 coding DNA: TGTGCCACAAAGGGGGGGGGCAACACTGAAGCTTTCTTT.

V and J are TRBV2 and TRBJ1-1; 10 bases line up with TRBD1. The CDR3 totals 16 residues. Germline V lookup: CDR1 SNHLY, CDR2 FYNNEI. V lost 5 bases to trimming and J lost 7 bases; unmatched junction nucleotides: 13. The CDR3 DNA sequence: TGTGCCAGCAGTTCACCCGCCGGACAGGGGGGAGTTGAAGCTTTCTTT. Protein product: CASSSPAGQGGVEAFF.

This sequence joins TRBV24-1 and TRBJ2-5; D is perhaps TRBD2 (6 bases). Trimming took off 4 bases at V and 1 base at J, with 12 bases between the two ends. Germline-derived CDR1 and CDR2 are KGHDR and SFDVKD. The CDR3 length is 15 residues. In DNA, the CDR3 is TGTGCCACCAGTGAGGCGGGACGGGCCCAAGAGACCCAGTACTTC. This codes for CATSEAGRAQETQYF.

The V gene is TRBV29-1, the J gene TRBJ1-1, with a weak D call TRBD1 (5 bases). The CDR3 runs 11 residues. Between the trimmed V and J ends, which lost 6 bases and 11 bases, there was a span of 16 bases. Germline assignment: CDR1 SQVTM and CDR2 ANQGSEA. The CDR3 DNA reads as TGCAGCGTCCACGAAGGGGCGCGGGCTTTCTTT. It codes for CSVHEGARAFF.

A single count supports this clone. The V and J genes are TRBV10-1 and TRBJ2-3; 12 positions agree with TRBD2. The germline CDR1 and CDR2 sequences are WNHNN and SYGVQD (reference sequence). V lost 6 bases, J lost 5 bases, and 3 bases stayed unmatched. This CDR3 spans 14 amino acids. For the CDR3, the DNA is TGCGCCAGCAGCCGGACTAGCGGGGAAGATACGCAGTATTTT. Its translation is CASSRTSGEDTQYF.

V usage is TRBV6-5 and J usage is TRBJ2-1; 9 nucleotides line up with TRBD2. Germline CDR1 MNHEY, CDR2 SVGAGI. V was pared by 8 bases and J by 4 bases, with 9 bases of the junction left unmatched. CDR3 length: 15 amino acids. For the CDR3, the DNA is TGTGCCAGCCAATCAGCTAGCGGGGCATACAATGAGCAGTTCTTC. Protein sequence: CASQSASGAYNEQFF.

The V gene is TRBV7-3, the J gene TRBJ2-1, with 9 bases that match TRBD1. This CDR3 has 16 amino acids. Germline-derived CDR1 and CDR2 are SGHTA and FQGTGA. Losses at the gene ends were 0 bases for V and 6 bases for J; bases not matched to a gene: 6. The CDR3 sequence is CASSLTLGTGFNEQFF. The CDR3 coding sequence is TGTGCCAGCAGCTTAACCCTCGGGACAGGGTTCAATGAGCAGTTCTTC.

This chain links TRBV29-1 with TRBJ2-5; a weak D match, TRBD1 (6 bases). The CDR3 has 12 residues. Germline values: CDR1 SQVTM, CDR2 ANQGSEA. V lost 5 bases and J lost 2, with 9 bases in between. This chain's CDR3 is CSVFQGQETQYF. CDR3 nucleotide sequence: TGCAGCGTTTTTCAGGGGCAAGAGACCCAGTACTTC.

This rearrangement joins TRBV9 to TRBJ1-2; D might be TRBD1 (5 bases). V was clipped by 4 bases and J by 7 bases, with 23 bases between them. This CDR3 has 16 residues. Germline CDR1 and CDR2: SGDLS and YYNGEE. In nucleotides, the CDR3 is TGTGCCAGCAGCTCCTCCTTGGGAGGGGATCGCAGTGGCTACACCTTC. This gives the protein CASSSSLGGDRSGYTF. The full variable domain, with the rest looked up from reference TRBV9 and TRBJ1-2, is DSGVTQTPKHLITATGQRVTLRCSPRSGDLSVYWYQQSLDQGLQFLIQYYNGEERAKGNILERFSAQQFPDLHSELNLSSLELGDSALYFCASSSSLGGDRSGYTFGSGTRLTVV.

The V call is TRBV6-5, the J call TRBJ1-6; D is uncertain. The germline gives CDR1 MNHEY, CDR2 SVGAGI. V was trimmed by 8 bases and J by 8 bases, leaving 10 bases between them. This CDR3 comprises 12 residues. The CDR3 coding sequence is TGTGCCAGCCAGTCCTTTTATTCACCCCTCCACTTT. This gives the protein CASQSFYSPLHF.

V and J are TRBV19 and TRBJ1-5; D perhaps matches TRBD1 (6 bases). V lost 3 bases and J 7 bases, leaving 13 bases between the germline ends. In germline, CDR1 is LNHDA, CDR2 SQIVND (reference sequence). There are 14 residues in the CDR3. CDR3 sequence reads: CASSIVQGRQPQHF. The CDR3 DNA reads TGTGCCAGTAGTATCGTACAGGGAAGGCAGCCCCAGCATTTT.

V usage is TRBV28 and J usage is TRBJ2-7; 7 nucleotides agree with TRBD2. J lost 2 bases, V lost 6 bases, and 10 bases had no gene match. The CDR3 totals 15 residues. Germline values: CDR1 MDHEN, CDR2 SYDVKM. The CDR3 here is CASSQSRGGTYEQYV. The CDR3 DNA follows: TGTGCCAGCAGCCAGAGTCGCGGGGGAACCTACGAGCAGTACGTC.

This clone was counted between two and nine times. This sequence joins TRBV12-3 or TRBV12-4 and TRBJ1-2; TRBD1 is a possible D gene (6 bases). V was clipped by 3 bases and J by 6 bases, with 11 bases between them. The CDR3 is 13 residues long. The chain's CDR3 is CASSFWGGNGYTF. For the CDR3, the DNA is TGTGCCAGCAGTTTCTGGGGGGGCAATGGCTACACCTTC.